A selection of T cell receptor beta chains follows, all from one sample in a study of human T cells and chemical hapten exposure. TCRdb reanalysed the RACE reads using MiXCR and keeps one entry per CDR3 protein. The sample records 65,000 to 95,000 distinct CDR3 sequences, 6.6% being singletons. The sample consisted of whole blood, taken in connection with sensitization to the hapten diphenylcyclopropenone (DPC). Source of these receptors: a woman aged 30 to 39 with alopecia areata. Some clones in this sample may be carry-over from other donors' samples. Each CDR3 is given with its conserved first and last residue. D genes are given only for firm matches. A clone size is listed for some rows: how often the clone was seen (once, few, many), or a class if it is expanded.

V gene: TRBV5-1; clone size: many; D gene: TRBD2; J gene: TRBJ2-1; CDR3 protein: CASSTRLAGLTYNEQFF; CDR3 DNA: TGCGCCAGCAGCACAAGACTAGCGGGGTTAACCTACAATGAGCAGTTCTTC
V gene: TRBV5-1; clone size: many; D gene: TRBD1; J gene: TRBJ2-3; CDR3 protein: CASNRGPTDTQYF; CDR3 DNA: TGCGCCAGCAACAGGGGGCCCACAGATACGCAGTATTTT
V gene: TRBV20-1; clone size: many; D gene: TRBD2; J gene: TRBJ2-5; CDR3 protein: CSARGQLLLAGGPGETQYF; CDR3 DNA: TGCAGTGCTAGAGGGCAACTACTACTAGCGGGGGGGCCTGGGGAGACCCAGTACTTC
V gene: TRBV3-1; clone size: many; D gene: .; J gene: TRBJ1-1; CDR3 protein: CASSHGQAEAFF; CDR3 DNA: TGTGCCAGCAGCCACGGACAAGCTGAAGCTTTCTTT
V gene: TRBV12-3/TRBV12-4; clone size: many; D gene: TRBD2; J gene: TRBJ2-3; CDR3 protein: CASGPPGLGLDTQYF; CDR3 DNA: TGTGCCAGCGGCCCTCCGGGACTAGGGTTGGATACGCAGTATTTT
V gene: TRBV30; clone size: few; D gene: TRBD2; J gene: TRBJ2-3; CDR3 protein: CAWSPPLAGGTDTQYF; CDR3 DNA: TGTGCCTGGAGTCCCCCTCTAGCGGGGGGCACAGATACGCAGTATTTT
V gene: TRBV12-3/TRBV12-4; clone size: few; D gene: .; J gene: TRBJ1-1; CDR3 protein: CASREGVGVLEAFF; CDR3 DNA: TGTGCCAGCAGGGAGGGGGTAGGGGTTTTAGAAGCTTTCTTT
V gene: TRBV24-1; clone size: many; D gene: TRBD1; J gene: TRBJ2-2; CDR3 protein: CATSAQGATGELFF; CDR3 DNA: TGTGCCACCAGTGCACAGGGGGCAACCGGGGAGCTGTTTTTT
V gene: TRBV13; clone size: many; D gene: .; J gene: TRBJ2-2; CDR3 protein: CASSLSFGGDTGELFF; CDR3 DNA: TGTGCCAGCAGCTTAAGTTTCGGGGGAGACACCGGGGAGCTGTTTTTT
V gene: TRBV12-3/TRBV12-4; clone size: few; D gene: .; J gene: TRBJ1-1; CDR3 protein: CASSRSTEAFF; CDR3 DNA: TGTGCCAGCAGTCGAAGCACTGAAGCTTTCTTT
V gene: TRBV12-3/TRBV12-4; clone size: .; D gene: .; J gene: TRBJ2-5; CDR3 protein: CASSFFVPDNKETQYF; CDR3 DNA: TGTGCCAGCAGTTTTTTCGTGCCGGACAACAAAGAGACCCAGTACTTC
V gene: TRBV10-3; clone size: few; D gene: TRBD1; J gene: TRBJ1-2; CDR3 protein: CAISTGTVPPNYGYTF; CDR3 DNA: TGTGCCATCAGTACGGGGACAGTTCCCCCTAACTATGGCTACACCTTC
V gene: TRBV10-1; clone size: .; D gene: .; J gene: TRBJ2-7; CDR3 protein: CASSDNIGYEQYF; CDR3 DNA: TGCGCCAGCAGTGATAACATCGGGTACGAGCAGTACTTC
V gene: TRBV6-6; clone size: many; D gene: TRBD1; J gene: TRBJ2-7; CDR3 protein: CASTGTGRVGYEQYF; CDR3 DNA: TGTGCCAGCACGGGGACAGGCAGGGTGGGCTACGAGCAGTACTTC
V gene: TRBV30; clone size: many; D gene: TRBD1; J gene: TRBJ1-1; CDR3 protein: CAWSDRGSEAFF; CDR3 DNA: TGTGCCTGGAGTGACAGGGGGTCTGAAGCTTTCTTT
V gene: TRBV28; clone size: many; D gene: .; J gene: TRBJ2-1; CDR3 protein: CASSRGTVNEQFF; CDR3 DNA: TGTGCCAGCAGCCGCGGGACTGTCAATGAGCAGTTCTTC
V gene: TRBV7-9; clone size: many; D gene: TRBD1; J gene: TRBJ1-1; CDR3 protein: CASSLGPQGAGEAFF; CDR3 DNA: TGTGCCAGCAGCTTAGGGCCGCAGGGGGCGGGTGAAGCTTTCTTT